The entry below gives a single T cell receptor (beta chain) sequence along with its context. Its antigen is currently unknown. The junction does not match germline at one end; this may be a read error. The sample originates from a study of PD-1 blockade in classical Hodgkin lymphoma. Data came from immunoSEQ multiplex PCR; TCRdb stores just in-frame clones and leaves some out. The sample holds approximately 84,000 clones, about 83% seen once. Germline V gene sequence: CDR1 SGDLS, CDR2 YYNGEE. The CDR3 has 15 residues. Time point in this sample: cycle 4 day 1 (C4D1), after more than five weeks of nivolumab. With no exception, relapse followed autologous stem cell transplantation in all patients, and brentuximab vedotin exposure varied. Best responses were complete response, partial response or progressive disease. Findings and caveats of the study: Partial responders and progressors had significantly lower baseline TCR diversity. Anyone who began nivolumab under 1 year after ASCT was excluded. Reports described newly diagnosed patients as having lower baseline TCR diversity than healthy donors.

The clonotype originates from a human donor with classical Hodgkin lymphoma. The V and J genes are TRBV9 and TRBJ2-7; tentative D call: TRBD2 (6 bases). The sample consisted of peripheral blood mononuclear cells (PBMCs), taken before the fourth cycle of nivolumab. As DNA, the CDR3 is TGTGCCAGCAGCGTTGATCCCGGGGGATTCGCCATGTCTAACTTC. Protein sequence: CASSVDPGGFAMSNF.